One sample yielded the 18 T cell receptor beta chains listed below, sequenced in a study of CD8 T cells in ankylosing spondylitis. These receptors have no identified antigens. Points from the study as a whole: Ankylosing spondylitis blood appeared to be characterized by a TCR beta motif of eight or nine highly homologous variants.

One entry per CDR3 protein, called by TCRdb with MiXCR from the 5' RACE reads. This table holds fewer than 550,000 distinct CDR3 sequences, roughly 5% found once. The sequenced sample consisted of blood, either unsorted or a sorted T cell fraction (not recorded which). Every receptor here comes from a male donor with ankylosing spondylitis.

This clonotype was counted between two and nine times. The CDR3 loop is CASSPTRQGAMTGDTQYF. The CDR3 DNA is TGCGCCAGCAGCCCGACCCGACAGGGGGCAATGACAGGGGATACGCAGTATTTT. The rearrangement links TRBV4-3 to TRBJ2-3; 10 bases are shared with TRBD1. This CDR3 is built from 18 residues. Trimming removed 4 bases from V and 6 bases from J; junction bases left unmatched: 16. CDR1 and CDR2 from the germline V gene are LGHNA and YSLEER.

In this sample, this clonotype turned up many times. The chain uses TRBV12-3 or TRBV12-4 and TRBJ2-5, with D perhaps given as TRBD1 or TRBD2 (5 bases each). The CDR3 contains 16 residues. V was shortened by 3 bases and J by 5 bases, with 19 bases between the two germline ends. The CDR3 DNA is TGTGCCAGCAGTTTCATGGTAGGGACGGCGGAGGAGACCCAGTACTTC. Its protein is CASSFMVGTAEETQYF.

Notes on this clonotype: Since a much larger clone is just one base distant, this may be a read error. CDR3 bases: TGTGCCAGCAGCTTATCACAACGGCCCCAGCATTTT. Translated, it gives CASSLSQRPQHF. The chain uses TRBV7-2 and TRBJ1-5; D is unclear. Germline CDR1 is SGHTA and CDR2 is FQGNSA. V was shortened by 2 bases and J by 9 bases, with 8 bases between the two germline ends. The CDR3 totals 12 residues.

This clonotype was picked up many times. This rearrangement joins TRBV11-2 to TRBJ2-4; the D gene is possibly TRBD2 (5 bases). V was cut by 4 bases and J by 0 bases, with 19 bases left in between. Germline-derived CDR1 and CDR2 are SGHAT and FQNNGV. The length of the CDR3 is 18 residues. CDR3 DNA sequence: TGTGCCAGCAGCTCGGTGGGCCTAGCCGCGGCAGCCAAAAACATTCAGTACTTC. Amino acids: CASSSVGLAAAAKNIQYF. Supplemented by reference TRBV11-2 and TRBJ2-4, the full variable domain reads EAGVAQSPRYKIIEKRQSVAFWCNPISGHATLYWYQQILGQGPKLLIQFQNNGVVDDSQLPKDRFSAERLKGVDSTLKIQPAKLEDSAVYLCASSSVGLAAAAKNIQYFGAGTRLSVL.

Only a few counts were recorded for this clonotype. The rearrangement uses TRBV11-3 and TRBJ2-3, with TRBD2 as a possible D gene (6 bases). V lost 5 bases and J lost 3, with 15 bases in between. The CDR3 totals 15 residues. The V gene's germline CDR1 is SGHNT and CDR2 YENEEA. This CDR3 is CASSLRDWGTDTQYF. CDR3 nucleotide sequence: TGTGCCAGCAGCCTCCGGGACTGGGGAACAGATACGCAGTATTTT.

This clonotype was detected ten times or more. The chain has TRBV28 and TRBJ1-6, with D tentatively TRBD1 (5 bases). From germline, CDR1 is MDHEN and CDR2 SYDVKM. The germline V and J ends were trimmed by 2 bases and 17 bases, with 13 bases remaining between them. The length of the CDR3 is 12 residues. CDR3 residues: CASSLMVGAVHF. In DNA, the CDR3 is TGTGCCAGCAGTTTAATGGTTGGGGCCGTCCACTTT.

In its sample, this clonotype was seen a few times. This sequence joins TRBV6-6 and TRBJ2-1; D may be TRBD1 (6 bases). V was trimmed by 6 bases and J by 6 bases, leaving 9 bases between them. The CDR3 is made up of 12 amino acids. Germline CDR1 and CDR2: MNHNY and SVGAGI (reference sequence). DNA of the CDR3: TGTGCCAGCAGACCGACAGGCAATGAGCAGTTCTTC. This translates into CASRPTGNEQFF.

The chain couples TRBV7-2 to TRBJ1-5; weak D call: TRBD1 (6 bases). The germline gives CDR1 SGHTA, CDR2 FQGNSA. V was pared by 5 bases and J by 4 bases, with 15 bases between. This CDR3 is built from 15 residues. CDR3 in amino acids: CASSLRWGANQPQHF. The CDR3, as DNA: TGTGCCAGCAGCCTAAGGTGGGGGGCGAATCAGCCCCAGCATTTT. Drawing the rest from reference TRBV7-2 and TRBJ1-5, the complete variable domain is GAGVSQSPSNKVTEKGKDVELRCDPISGHTALYWYRQSLGQGLEFLIYFQGNSAPDKSGLPSDRFSAERTGGSVSTLTIQRTQQEDSAVYLCASSLRWGANQPQHFGDGTRLSIL.

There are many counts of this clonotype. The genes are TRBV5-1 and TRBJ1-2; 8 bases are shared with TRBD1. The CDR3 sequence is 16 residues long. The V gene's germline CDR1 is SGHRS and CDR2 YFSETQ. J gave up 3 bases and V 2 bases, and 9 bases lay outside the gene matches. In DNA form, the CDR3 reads TGCGCCAGCAGCTTTCGACAGGGGATGGACGACTATGGCTACACCTTC. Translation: CASSFRQGMDDYGYTF.

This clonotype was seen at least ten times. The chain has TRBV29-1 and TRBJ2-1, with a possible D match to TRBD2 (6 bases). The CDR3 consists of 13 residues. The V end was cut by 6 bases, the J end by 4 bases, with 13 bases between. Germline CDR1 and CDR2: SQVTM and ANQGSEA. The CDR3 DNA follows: TGCAGCGTGCCCAGGGCGGGATACAATGAGCAGTTCTTC. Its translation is CSVPRAGYNEQFF.

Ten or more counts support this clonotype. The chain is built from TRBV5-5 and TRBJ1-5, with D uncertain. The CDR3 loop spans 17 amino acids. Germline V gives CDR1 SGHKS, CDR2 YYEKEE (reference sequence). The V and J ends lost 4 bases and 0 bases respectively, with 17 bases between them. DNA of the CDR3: TGTGCCAGCAGCCTCAGACTTCCAGCCCTTAGCAATCAGCCCCAGCATTTT. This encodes CASSLRLPALSNQPQHF.

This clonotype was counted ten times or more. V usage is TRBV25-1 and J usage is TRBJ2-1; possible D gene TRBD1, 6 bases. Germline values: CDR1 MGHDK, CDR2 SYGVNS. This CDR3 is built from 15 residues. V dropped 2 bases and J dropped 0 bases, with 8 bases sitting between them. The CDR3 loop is CASSEGTPSYNEQFF. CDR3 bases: TGTGCCAGCAGTGAAGGGACACCCTCCTACAATGAGCAGTTCTTC.

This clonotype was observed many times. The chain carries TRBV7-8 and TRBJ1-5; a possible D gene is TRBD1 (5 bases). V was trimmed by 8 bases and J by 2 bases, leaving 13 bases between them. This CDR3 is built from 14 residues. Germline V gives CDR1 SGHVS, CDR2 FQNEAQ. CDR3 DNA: TGTGCCAGCCGGGACCCGGGTGGCAATCAGCCCCAGCATTTT. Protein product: CASRDPGGNQPQHF.

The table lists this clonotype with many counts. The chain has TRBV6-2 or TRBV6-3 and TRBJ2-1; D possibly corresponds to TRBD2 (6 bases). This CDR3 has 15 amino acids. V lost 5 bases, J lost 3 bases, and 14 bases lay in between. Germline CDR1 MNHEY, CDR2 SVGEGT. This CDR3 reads CASSGRDSFYNEQFF. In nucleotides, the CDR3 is TGTGCCAGCAGTGGCCGGGACTCTTTCTACAATGAGCAGTTCTTC.

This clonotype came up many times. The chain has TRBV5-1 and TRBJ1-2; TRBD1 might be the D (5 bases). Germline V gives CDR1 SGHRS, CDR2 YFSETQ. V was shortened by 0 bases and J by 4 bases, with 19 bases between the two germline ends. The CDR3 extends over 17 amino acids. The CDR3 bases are TGCGCCAGCAGCTTGGAGGGCCTCGGGGGTATCGGCTATGGCTACACCTTC. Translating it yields CASSLEGLGGIGYGYTF.

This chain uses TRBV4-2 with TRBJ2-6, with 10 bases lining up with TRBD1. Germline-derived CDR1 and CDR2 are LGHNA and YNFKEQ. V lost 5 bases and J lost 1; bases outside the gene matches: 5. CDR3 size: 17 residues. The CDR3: CASSLRDRGSGANVLTF. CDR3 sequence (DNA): TGTGCCAGCAGCTTACGGGACAGGGGTTCTGGGGCCAACGTCCTGACTTTC.

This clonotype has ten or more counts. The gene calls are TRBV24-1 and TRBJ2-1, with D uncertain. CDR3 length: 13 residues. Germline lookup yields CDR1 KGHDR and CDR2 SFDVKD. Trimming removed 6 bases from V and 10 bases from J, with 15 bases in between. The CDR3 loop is CATSSRNSREQFF. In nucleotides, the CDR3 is TGTGCCACCAGTTCTCGAAATTCTCGAGAGCAGTTCTTC.

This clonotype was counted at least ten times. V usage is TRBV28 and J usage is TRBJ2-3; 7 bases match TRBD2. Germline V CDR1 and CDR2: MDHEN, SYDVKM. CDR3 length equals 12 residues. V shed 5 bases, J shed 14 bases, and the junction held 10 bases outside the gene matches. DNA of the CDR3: TGTGCCAGCAGTCCCCCGGGGGGTCACGGGTATTTT. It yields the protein CASSPPGGHGYF.